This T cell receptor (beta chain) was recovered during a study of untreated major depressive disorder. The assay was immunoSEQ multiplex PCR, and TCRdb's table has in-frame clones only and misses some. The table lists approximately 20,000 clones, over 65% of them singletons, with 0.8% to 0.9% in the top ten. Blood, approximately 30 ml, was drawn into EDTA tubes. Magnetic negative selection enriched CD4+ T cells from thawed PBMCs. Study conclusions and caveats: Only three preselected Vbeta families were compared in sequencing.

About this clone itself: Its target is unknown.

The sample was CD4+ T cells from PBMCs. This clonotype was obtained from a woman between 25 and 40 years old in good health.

The CDR3 region is CASSRTGNTEAFF. Here the CDR3 DNA reads TGTGCCAGCAGCCGGACAGGGAACACTGAAGCTTTCTTT. The gene calls are TRBV6-5 and TRBJ1-1; 7 bases are a match to TRBD1. The CDR3 loop spans 13 amino acids. J lost 1 base, V lost 6 bases, and 2 bases had no gene match. CDR1 and CDR2 (germline): MNHEY, SVGAGI.